This TCR beta chain was obtained from a study of T cell clones after liver transplantation. Study in general: Draws occurred before transplant, before withdrawal, and after complete or failed withdrawal. General study findings and limits: Post-transplant, graft-donor-reactive CD4 TCRbeta sequences in blood dropped significantly in most of the 8 subjects. Low donor cell numbers restricted donor-reactive repertoire measurement in a couple of subjects.

V lost 6 bases, J lost 5 bases, and 16 bases lay in between. CDR1 and CDR2 from the germline V gene are MDHEN and SYDVKM. This CDR3 is built from 14 residues. This table comes from immunoSEQ multiplex PCR, and its TCRdb copy is limited to in-frame clones, with some not included. Of about 85,000 clones in the sample, roughly 80% were seen once. Comment on this clone: No antigen is known for it.

This chain links TRBV28 with TRBJ2-5; possibly TRBD2 for D (6 bases). The starting material was CD4+ T cells from blood, obtained almost 47 months after liver transplant. The sequence came from a human patient who received a liver transplant. Some of the T cells might come from the graft donor. CDR3 loop: CASRSGRGGETQYF. DNA for the CDR3: TGTGCCAGCAGGTCGGGAAGGGGAGGTGAGACCCAGTACTTC.